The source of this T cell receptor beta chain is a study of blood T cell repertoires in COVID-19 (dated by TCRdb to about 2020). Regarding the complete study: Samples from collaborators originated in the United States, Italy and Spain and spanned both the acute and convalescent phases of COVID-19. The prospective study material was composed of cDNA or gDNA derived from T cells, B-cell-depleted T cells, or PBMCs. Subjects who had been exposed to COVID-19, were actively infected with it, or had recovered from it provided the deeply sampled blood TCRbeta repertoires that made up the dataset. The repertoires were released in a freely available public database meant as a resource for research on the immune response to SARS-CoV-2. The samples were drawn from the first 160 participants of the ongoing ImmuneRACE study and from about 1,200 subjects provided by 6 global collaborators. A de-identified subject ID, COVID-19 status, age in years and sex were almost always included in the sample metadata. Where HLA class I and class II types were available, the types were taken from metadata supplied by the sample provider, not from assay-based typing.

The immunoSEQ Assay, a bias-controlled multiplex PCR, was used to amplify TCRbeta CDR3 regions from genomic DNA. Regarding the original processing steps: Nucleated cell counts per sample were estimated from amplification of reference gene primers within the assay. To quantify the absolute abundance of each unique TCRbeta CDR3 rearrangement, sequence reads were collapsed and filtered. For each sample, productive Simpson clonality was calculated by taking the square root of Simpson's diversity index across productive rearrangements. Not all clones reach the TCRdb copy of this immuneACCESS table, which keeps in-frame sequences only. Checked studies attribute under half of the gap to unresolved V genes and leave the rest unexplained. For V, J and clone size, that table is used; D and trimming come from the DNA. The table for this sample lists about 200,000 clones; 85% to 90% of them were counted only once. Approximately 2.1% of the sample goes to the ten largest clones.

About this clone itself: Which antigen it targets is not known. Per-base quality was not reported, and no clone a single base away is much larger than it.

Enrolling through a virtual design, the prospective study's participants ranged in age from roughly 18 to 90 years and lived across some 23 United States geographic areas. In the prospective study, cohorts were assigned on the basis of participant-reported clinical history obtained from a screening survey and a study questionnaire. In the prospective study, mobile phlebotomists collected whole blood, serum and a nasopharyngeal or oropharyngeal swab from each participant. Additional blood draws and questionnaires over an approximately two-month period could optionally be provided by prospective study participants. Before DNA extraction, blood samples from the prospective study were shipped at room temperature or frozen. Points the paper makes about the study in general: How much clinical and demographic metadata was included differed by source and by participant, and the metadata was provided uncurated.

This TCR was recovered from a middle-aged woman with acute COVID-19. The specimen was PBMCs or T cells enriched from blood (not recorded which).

The CDR3 sequence is CASSAYRDSPLHF. The DNA sequence reads TGTGCCAGCAGCGCCTACAGGGATTCACCCCTCCACTTT. This receptor chain uses TRBV2 and TRBJ1-6; the best D guess is TRBD1, with 6 bases matching. The germline ends are 11 bases apart after V is trimmed by 6 bases and J by 8 bases. The CDR3 has 13 amino acids, counting the end cysteine and phenylalanine. The DNA shown is the 39-base CDR3, in frame from base 1. The germline V gene supplies CDR1 SNHLY and CDR2 FYNNEI.